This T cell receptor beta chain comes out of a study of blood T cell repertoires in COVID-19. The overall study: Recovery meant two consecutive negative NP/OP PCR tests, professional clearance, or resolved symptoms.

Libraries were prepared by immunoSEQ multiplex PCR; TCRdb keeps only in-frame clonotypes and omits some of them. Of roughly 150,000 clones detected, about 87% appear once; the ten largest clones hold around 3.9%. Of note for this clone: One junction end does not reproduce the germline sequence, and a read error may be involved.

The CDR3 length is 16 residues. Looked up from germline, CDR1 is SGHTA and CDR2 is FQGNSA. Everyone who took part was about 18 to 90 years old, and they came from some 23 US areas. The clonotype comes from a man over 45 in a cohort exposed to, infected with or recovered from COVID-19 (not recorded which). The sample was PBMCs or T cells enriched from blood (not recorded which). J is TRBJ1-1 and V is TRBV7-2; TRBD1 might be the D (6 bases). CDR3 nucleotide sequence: TGTGCCAGCAGCACCCCCCGGGGGGCGCGGACCACTGAAGCCTTCTTT. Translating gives CASSTPRGARTTEAFF.